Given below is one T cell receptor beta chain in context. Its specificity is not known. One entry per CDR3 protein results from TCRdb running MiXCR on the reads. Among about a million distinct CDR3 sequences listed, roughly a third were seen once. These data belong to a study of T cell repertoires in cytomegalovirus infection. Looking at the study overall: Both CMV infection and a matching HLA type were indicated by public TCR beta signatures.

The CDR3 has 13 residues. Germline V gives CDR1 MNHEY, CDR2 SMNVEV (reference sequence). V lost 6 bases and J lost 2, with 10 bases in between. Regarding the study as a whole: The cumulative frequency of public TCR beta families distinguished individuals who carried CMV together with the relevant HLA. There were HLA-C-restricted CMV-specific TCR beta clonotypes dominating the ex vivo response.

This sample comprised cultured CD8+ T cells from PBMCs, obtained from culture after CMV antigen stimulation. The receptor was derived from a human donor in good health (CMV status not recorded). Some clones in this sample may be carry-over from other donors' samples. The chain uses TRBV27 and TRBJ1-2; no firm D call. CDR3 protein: CASSPNPNYGYTF. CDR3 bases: TGTGCCAGCAGCCCCAACCCCAACTATGGCTACACCTTC.